The 17 T cell receptor beta chains listed next were all sequenced from one sample in a study of response to subunit inactivated influenza vaccine (dated by TCRdb to 2016 to 2019). Library generation was performed with RT-PCR. Reads for this sample came from an Illumina HiSeq 2500. The raw public reads went through TCRdb reprocessing: fastp at Q25, MiXCR clone calling, in-frame beta chains kept. Each record represents a unique CDR3 protein, reported with the most common genes and DNA among its rows. Present in this sample are about 540,000 distinct CDR3 sequences, under 25% of which were seen just once. The ten largest clones capture 2.5% to 3.5% of the sample. These same records also appear under a second study, on T cells expressing NK-cell markers. The second publication reports: The TCR beta cDNA libraries were made using 5'RACE template switching, a step that added both a universal primer site and unique molecular identifiers.

Source: CD4+ T cells sorted from PBMCs, taken 11 to 12 days after vaccination. The receptors were gathered from a man over 45 who received an inactivated influenza vaccine. Donor details come from another sample of the same person, matched by shared clones.

This chain uses TRBV10-3 with TRBJ1-6; no clear D. The CDR3 is 14 residues long. CDR1 and CDR2 from the germline V gene are ENHRY and SYGVKD. Trimming shortened V by 4 bases and J by 5 bases, and 9 bases separated the two germline ends. For the CDR3, the DNA is TGTGCCATCAGTGTGGATACGGATAATTCACCCCTCCACTTT. Translating gives CAISVDTDNSPLHF.

This rearrangement joins TRBV20-1 to TRBJ2-5; D not certain. Trimming shortened V by 1 base and J by 5 bases, and 8 bases separated the two germline ends. Looked up from germline, CDR1 is DFQATT and CDR2 is SNEGSKA (reference sequence). The CDR3 loop spans 12 amino acids. The CDR3 DNA follows: TGCAGTGCTAGAGTGCGGATGGAGACCCAGTACTTC. This gives the protein CSARVRMETQYF.

This clonotype was seen more than once but under ten times. The chain employs TRBV28 and TRBJ1-2; a possible D gene is TRBD1 (5 bases). Looked up from germline, CDR1 is MDHEN and CDR2 is SYDVKM. Trimming pared 7 bases from V and 5 bases from J, leaving 17 bases between. The CDR3 consists of 14 residues. CDR3 in DNA: TGTGCCAGCACCCTAAGGCGGGCAGGGTATGGCTACACCTTC. Residues: CASTLRRAGYGYTF.

This clonotype was seen a few times. The chain is built from TRBV11-2 and TRBJ2-2, with 15 bases that match TRBD2. V was pared by 5 bases and J by 5 bases, with 12 bases of the junction left unmatched. Germline CDR1 is SGHAT and CDR2 is FQNNGV. The CDR3 sequence is 19 residues long. CDR3 protein: CASSPLGLAGGPVTGELFF. CDR3 nucleotides: TGTGCCAGCAGCCCCCTTGGACTAGCGGGGGGGCCTGTTACCGGGGAGCTGTTTTTT.

This clonotype was counted a few times. The V and J genes are TRBV5-5 and TRBJ1-1, with unresolved D. The CDR3 consists of 12 residues. V dropped 3 bases and J dropped 2 bases, with 5 bases sitting between them. CDR1 SGHKS and CDR2 YYEKEE come from the germline V gene (reference sequence). The DNA of the CDR3 is TGTGCCAGCAGCTCCTCAAACACTGAAGCTTTCTTT. Protein sequence: CASSSSNTEAFF.

The rearrangement uses TRBV9 and TRBJ2-1, with 8 bases lining up with TRBD2. Germline trimming cut 4 bases from V and 5 bases from J; bases unmatched to any gene: 11. This CDR3 is 16 amino acids long. CDR1 SGDLS and CDR2 YYNGEE come from the germline V gene. The CDR3 reads CASSSSSGREHNEQFF. CDR3 in DNA: TGTGCCAGCAGCTCTTCCAGCGGGAGAGAGCACAATGAGCAGTTCTTC. Supplemented by reference TRBV9 and TRBJ2-1, the full variable domain reads DSGVTQTPKHLITATGQRVTLRCSPRSGDLSVYWYQQSLDQGLQFLIQYYNGEERAKGNILERFSAQQFPDLHSELNLSSLELGDSALYFCASSSSSGREHNEQFFGPGTRLTVL.

This clonotype occurred a few times. The chain links TRBV10-3 to TRBJ2-3, with TRBD1 matching over 9 bases. The length of the CDR3 is 15 residues. V trimming: 2 bases; J trimming: 4 bases; junction bases outside the gene matches: 4. The germline V gene has CDR1 ENHRY and CDR2 SYGVKD. In nucleotides, the CDR3 is TGTGCCATCAGTGAGAGAGGGACAGGGCCAGATACGCAGTATTTT. Amino acid sequence: CAISERGTGPDTQYF.

This clonotype was seen more than once but under ten times. This sequence joins TRBV12-3 or TRBV12-4 and TRBJ2-1, with 11 bases that match TRBD2. Losses at the gene ends were 4 bases for V and 5 bases for J; bases not matched to a gene: 4. This CDR3 region has 15 residues. The CDR3 is CASSSTSGNNNEQFF. In DNA, the CDR3 is TGTGCCAGCAGTTCGACTAGCGGGAACAACAATGAGCAGTTCTTC.

The chain couples TRBV9 to TRBJ2-2; D uncertain. Trimming took off 4 bases at V and 6 bases at J, with 7 bases between the two ends. Germline V gene lookup returns CDR1 SGDLS and CDR2 YYNGEE. The CDR3 sequence is 12 residues long. CDR3 protein: CASSPASGELFF. CDR3 coding DNA: TGTGCCAGCAGCCCCGCGTCCGGGGAGCTGTTTTTT.

The rearrangement links TRBV6-1 to TRBJ2-7; 7 bases align to TRBD1. The CDR3 length is 14 residues. Per the germline V gene, CDR1 is MNHNS and CDR2 is SASEGT. Losses at the gene ends were 6 bases for V and 6 bases for J; bases not matched to a gene: 11. For the CDR3, the DNA is TGTGCCAGCAGGGAGACAGGGCCTTTAGGCGAGCAGTACTTC. Protein sequence: CASRETGPLGEQYF.

V gene TRBV29-1 combines with J gene TRBJ2-2; D possibly uses TRBD1 or TRBD2 (6 bases each). CDR3 length: 15 amino acids. CDR1 and CDR2 (germline): SQVTM, ANQGSEA. Trimming pared 7 bases from V and 1 base from J, leaving 16 bases between. The CDR3 reads CSGRQGTGNTGELFF. In DNA, the CDR3 is TGCAGCGGTCGCCAGGGGACTGGGAACACCGGGGAGCTGTTTTTT.

This chain uses TRBV28 with TRBJ1-2; tentatively, D is TRBD1 (6 bases). This CDR3 has 14 residues. Germline values: CDR1 MDHEN, CDR2 SYDVKM. V lost 4 bases to trimming and J lost 2 bases, with 11 bases between them. CDR3 loop: CASSSGGSNYGYTF. The CDR3 DNA follows: TGTGCCAGCAGTTCGGGGGGCTCCAACTATGGCTACACCTTC.

The chain links TRBV5-1 to TRBJ2-5; 10 nucleotides align to TRBD1. Germline V gene data show CDR1 as SGHRS and CDR2 as YFSETQ. The CDR3 contains 16 residues. The junction had 7 bases not matched to a gene; V was cut back by 1 base and J by 4 bases. The CDR3 sequence: CASSLFQGQGSETQYF. CDR3 DNA sequence: TGCGCCAGCAGCTTGTTTCAGGGACAGGGGTCAGAGACCCAGTACTTC.

The chain links TRBV7-9 to TRBJ2-3, with TRBD1 as a possible D gene (6 bases). Trimming left V 3 bases short and J 4 bases short, with 8 bases between. The CDR3 consists of 13 residues. CDR1 is SEHNR, CDR2 FQNEAQ, per germline (reference sequence). In DNA, the CDR3 is TGTGCCAGCAGCTTCAGGGGAGCAGATACGCAGTATTTT. Translation gives CASSFRGADTQYF.

The chain combines TRBV28 with TRBJ2-5; 9 positions match TRBD1. J was trimmed by 2 bases and V by 6 bases; bases with no gene match: 13. CDR3 length: 17 amino acids. In germline, CDR1 is MDHEN, CDR2 SYDVKM. The CDR3 region has the DNA TGTGCCAGCAGCCGGACGTCCGGGACAGGGTCGCAAGAGACCCAGTACTTC. It yields the protein CASSRTSGTGSQETQYF.

The chain is built from TRBV30 and TRBJ2-5; D could derive from TRBD1 or TRBD2 (5 bases each). The V gene lost 3 bases and the J gene lost 7 bases, with 21 bases spanning the gap. CDR1 is GTSNPN, CDR2 SVGIG, per germline (reference sequence). The CDR3 length is 15 residues. CDR3 sequence (DNA): TGTGCCTGGAGCCTAAGGGGCTCGGACCGGGGGACCCAGTACTTC. Its translation is CAWSLRGSDRGTQYF.

This clonotype was seen a few times. The chain is built from TRBV20-1 and TRBJ2-7, with 8 positions matching TRBD1. Germline V gives CDR1 DFQATT, CDR2 SNEGSKA (reference sequence). The V gene end was trimmed by 6 bases and the J gene end by 12 bases; junction bases not matched to a gene: 19. The CDR3 runs to 14 residues. The CDR3 here is CSALLDRDLGGGYF. In nucleotides, the CDR3 is TGCAGTGCCCTCTTGGACAGGGATTTAGGAGGAGGGTACTTC.